Listed here are 9 T cell receptor beta chains from one sample, sequenced in a study of T cells in Graves' hyperthyroidism and ophthalmopathy. Amplification of TCR beta CDR3 regions used RNA as the template. A first-round RT-PCR of the TCR CDR3 used the HTBI primer set. From the multiplex PCR reads, TCRdb called clonotypes with MiXCR, one entry per CDR3 protein. This repertoire shows roughly 500,000 distinct CDR3 sequences, approximately 16% found once; its top ten account for approximately 30%. Source material: blood. The source of these receptors is a woman in her twenties or thirties with Graves' ophthalmopathy.

The V and J genes are TRBV27 and TRBJ2-2; D assignment may be TRBD1 or TRBD2 (5 bases each). Germline CDR1 and CDR2: MNHEY and SMNVEV (reference sequence). The CDR3 has 14 amino acids. Trimming shortened V by 5 bases and J by 4 bases, and 11 bases separated the two germline ends. The CDR3 nucleotides read TGTGCCAGCAGTATGGGGGTAGCCACCGGGGAGCTGTTTTTT. Encoded protein: CASSMGVATGELFF.

In its sample, this clonotype was seen once. This chain connects TRBV11-2 to TRBJ1-4; a possible D gene is TRBD1 (6 bases). Germline loops: CDR1 SGHAT, CDR2 FQNNGV. This CDR3 spans 14 amino acids. V lost 8 bases and J lost 10, with 20 bases in between. CDR3 protein: CASGNPAQDRKLFF. For the CDR3, the DNA is TGTGCCAGCGGTAACCCCGCCCAGGACAGAAAACTGTTTTTT.

This clonotype has ten or more counts. The chain has TRBV11-2 and TRBJ2-7, with unresolved D. Germline loops: CDR1 SGHAT, CDR2 FQNNGV. The CDR3 extends over 14 amino acids. V was pared by 3 bases and J by 3 bases, with 12 bases between. CDR3 nucleotide sequence: TGTGCCAGCAGCTTTGGGGTTGGAGACTACGAGCAGTACTTC. Amino acid sequence: CASSFGVGDYEQYF.

The chain uses TRBV3-1 and TRBJ2-5; 7 nucleotides match TRBD1. CDR3 length: 15 amino acids. The V segment lost 3 bases and the J segment 7 bases; nucleotides outside the gene matches: 11. CDR1 LGHDT and CDR2 YNNKEL come from the germline V gene (reference sequence). The CDR3 coding sequence is TGTGCCAGCAGCCAGGAACCGACAGGGACGGGGACCCAGTACTTC. Translating gives CASSQEPTGTGTQYF.

This clonotype was observed many times. In nucleotides, the CDR3 is TGTGCCAGCAGCACGAAGGACAGTGCGGAGCAGTACTTC. It translates to CASSTKDSAEQYF. The J gene is TRBJ2-7, the V gene TRBV5-4, with D maybe TRBD1 (6 bases). Per the germline V gene, CDR1 is SGHNT and CDR2 is YYREEE (reference sequence). Trimming took off 4 bases at V and 7 bases at J, with 15 bases between the two ends. CDR3 length: 13 amino acids.

The J gene is TRBJ2-7, the V gene TRBV28; 7 bases are shared with TRBD1. Germline V lookup: CDR1 MDHEN, CDR2 SYDVKM. This CDR3 is 14 amino acids long. Trimming at V came to 6 bases and at J to 7 bases, leaving 12 bases not matched to a gene. Written as DNA, the CDR3 is TGTGCCAGCAGACGTCGGGGACAGCTCGGAGAGCAGTACTTC. It encodes CASRRRGQLGEQYF.

This clonotype was counted a few times. The chain joins TRBV28 to TRBJ1-4; D not certain. Trimming shortened V by 3 bases and J by 7 bases, and 15 bases separated the two germline ends. Per germline, CDR1 MDHEN and CDR2 SYDVKM. The CDR3 consists of 15 residues. The CDR3 loop is CASSLISGASEKLFF. DNA for the CDR3: TGTGCCAGCAGTTTGATCTCGGGCGCTAGTGAAAAACTGTTTTTT.

At least ten counts were recorded for this clonotype. CDR3 bases: TGTGCCAGCAGCTTCGACCAGACGGGAAATGAGCAGTTCTTC. As protein: CASSFDQTGNEQFF. This sequence joins TRBV5-4 and TRBJ2-1; D may be TRBD2 (5 bases). The CDR3 contains 14 residues. Trimming pared 2 bases from V and 7 bases from J, leaving 13 bases between. The V gene's germline CDR1 is SGHNT and CDR2 YYREEE (reference sequence). Full variable domain (outside the CDR3, taken from reference TRBV5-4 and TRBJ2-1): ETGVTQSPTHLIKTRGQQVTLRCSSQSGHNTVSWYQQALGQGPQFIFQYYREEENGRGNFPPRFSGLQFPNYSSELNVNALELDDSALYLCASSFDQTGNEQFFGPGTRLTVL.

The chain couples TRBV29-1 to TRBJ2-7; 14 nucleotides align to TRBD2. CDR1 is SQVTM, CDR2 ANQGSEA, per germline. The CDR3 runs 16 residues. Trimming took 4 bases from V and 7 from J; bases not matched to a gene: 12. CDR3 nucleotide sequence: TGCAGCGTTGCGGACATAGGGACTAGCGGGGGTCCGGAGCAGTACTTC. It encodes CSVADIGTSGGPEQYF.